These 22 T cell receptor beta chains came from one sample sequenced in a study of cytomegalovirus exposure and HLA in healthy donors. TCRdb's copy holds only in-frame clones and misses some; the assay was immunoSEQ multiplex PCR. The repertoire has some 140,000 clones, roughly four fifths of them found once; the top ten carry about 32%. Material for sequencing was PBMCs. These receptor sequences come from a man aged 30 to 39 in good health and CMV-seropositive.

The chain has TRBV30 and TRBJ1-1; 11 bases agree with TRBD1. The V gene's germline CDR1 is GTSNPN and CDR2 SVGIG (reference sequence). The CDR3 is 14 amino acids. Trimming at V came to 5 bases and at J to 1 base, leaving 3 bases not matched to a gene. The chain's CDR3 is CAWGTGGGNTEAFF. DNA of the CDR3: TGTGCCTGGGGGACAGGGGGAGGGAACACTGAAGCTTTCTTT.

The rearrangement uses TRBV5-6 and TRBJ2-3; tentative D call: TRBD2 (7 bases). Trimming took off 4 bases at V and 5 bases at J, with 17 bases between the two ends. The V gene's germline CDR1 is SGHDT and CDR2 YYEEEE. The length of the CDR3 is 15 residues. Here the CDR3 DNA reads TGTGCCAGCAGCCCCGGGTGGGGGGGGCAAGATACGCAGTATTTT. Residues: CASSPGWGGQDTQYF.

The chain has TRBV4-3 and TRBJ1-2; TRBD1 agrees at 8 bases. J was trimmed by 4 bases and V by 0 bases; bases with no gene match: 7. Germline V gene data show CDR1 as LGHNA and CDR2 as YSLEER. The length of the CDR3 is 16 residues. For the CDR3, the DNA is TGCGCCAGCAGCCAAGACCCGACAGGGGTGCCCTATGGCTACACCTTC. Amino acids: CASSQDPTGVPYGYTF.

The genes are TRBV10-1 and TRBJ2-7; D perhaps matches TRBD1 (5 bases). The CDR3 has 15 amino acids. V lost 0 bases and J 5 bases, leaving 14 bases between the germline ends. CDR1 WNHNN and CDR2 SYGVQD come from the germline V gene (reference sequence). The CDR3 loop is CASSESTTVRHEQYF. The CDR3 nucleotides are TGCGCCAGCAGTGAGTCGACGACAGTAAGACACGAGCAGTACTTC.

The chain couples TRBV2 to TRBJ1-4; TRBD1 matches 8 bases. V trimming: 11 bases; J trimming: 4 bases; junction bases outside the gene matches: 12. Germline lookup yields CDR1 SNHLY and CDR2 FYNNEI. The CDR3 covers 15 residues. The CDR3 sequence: CAGRGTGAGNEKLFF. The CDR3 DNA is TGTGCCGGAAGAGGGACAGGAGCGGGTAATGAAAAACTGTTTTTT.

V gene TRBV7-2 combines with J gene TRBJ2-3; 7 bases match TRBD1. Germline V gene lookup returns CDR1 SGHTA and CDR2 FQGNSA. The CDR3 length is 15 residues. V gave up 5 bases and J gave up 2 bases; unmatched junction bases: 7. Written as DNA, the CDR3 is TGTGCCAGCAGCGCCGACAGGGTCTTCACAGATACGCAGTATTTT. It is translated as CASSADRVFTDTQYF. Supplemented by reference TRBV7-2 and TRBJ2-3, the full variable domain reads GAGVSQSPSNKVTEKGKDVELRCDPISGHTALYWYRQSLGQGLEFLIYFQGNSAPDKSGLPSDRFSAERTGGSVSTLTIQRTQQEDSAVYLCASSADRVFTDTQYFGPGTRLTVL.

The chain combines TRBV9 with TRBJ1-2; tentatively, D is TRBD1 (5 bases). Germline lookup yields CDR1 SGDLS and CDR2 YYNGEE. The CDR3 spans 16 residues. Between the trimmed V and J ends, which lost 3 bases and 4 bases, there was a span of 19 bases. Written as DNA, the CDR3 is TGTGCCAGCAGCGACGGGGGTGGTATTGGGTCCTATGGCTACACCTTC. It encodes CASSDGGGIGSYGYTF.

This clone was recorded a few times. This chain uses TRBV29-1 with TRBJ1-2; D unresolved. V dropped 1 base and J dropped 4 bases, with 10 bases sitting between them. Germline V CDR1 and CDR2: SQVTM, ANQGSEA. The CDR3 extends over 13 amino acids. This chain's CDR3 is CSVEVDSAYGYTF. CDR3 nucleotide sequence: TGCAGCGTTGAAGTCGACTCAGCCTATGGCTACACCTTC.

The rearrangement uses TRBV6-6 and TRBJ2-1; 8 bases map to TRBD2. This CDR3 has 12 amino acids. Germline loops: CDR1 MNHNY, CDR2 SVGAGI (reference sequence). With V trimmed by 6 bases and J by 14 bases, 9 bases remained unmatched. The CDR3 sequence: CASRDRAGAEFF. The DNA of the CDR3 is TGTGCCAGCAGAGACAGAGCGGGGGCTGAGTTCTTC.

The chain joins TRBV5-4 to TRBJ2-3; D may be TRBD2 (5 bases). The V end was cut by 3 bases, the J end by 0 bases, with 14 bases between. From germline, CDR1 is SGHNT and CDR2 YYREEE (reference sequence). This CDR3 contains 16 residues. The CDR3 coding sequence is TGTGCCAGCAGCTCCGGCGGAAGCGGTAGCACAGATACGCAGTATTTT. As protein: CASSSGGSGSTDTQYF. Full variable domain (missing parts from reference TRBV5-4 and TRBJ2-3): ETGVTQSPTHLIKTRGQQVTLRCSSQSGHNTVSWYQQALGQGPQFIFQYYREEENGRGNFPPRFSGLQFPNYSSELNVNALELDDSALYLCASSSGGSGSTDTQYFGPGTRLTVL.

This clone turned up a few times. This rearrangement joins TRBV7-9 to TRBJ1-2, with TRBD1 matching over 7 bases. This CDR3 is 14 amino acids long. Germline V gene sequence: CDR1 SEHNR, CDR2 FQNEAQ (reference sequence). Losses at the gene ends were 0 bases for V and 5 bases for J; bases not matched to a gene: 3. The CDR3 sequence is CASSLAGGFYGYTF. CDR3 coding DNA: TGTGCCAGCAGCTTAGCAGGGGGCTTTTATGGCTACACCTTC.

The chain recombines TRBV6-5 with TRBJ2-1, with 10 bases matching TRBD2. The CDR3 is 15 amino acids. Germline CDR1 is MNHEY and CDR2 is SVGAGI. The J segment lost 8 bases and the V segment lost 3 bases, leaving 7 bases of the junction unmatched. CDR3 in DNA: TGTGCCAGCAGTTATGGGGCTAGCGGGAGTGATGAGCAGTTCTTC. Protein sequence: CASSYGASGSDEQFF.

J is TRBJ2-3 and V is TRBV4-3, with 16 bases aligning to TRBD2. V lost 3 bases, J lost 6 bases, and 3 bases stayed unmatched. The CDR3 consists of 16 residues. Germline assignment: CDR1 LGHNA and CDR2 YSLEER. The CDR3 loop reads CASSQGTSGGADTQYF. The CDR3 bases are TGCGCCAGCAGCCAGGGGACTAGCGGGGGGGCGGATACGCAGTATTTT.

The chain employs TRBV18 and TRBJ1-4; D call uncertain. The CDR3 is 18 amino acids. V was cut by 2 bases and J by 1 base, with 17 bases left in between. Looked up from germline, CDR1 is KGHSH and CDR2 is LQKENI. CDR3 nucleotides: TGTGCCAGCTCACCAGTGCTCGTCCGAGGGTTAACTAATGAAAAACTGTTTTTT. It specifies CASSPVLVRGLTNEKLFF.

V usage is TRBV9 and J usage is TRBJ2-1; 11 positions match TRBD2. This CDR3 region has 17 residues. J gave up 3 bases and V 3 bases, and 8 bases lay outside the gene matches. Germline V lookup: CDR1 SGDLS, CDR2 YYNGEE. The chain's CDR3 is CASSAGTSGNYYNEQFF. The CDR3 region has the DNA TGTGCCAGCAGCGCGGGGACTAGCGGTAATTACTACAATGAGCAGTTCTTC.

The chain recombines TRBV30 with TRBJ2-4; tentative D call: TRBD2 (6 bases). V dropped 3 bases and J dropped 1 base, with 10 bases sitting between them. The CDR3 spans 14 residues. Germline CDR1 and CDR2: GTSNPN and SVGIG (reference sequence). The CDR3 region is CAWSGSRAKNIQYF. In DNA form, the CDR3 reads TGTGCCTGGAGCGGGAGTAGGGCCAAAAACATTCAGTACTTC.

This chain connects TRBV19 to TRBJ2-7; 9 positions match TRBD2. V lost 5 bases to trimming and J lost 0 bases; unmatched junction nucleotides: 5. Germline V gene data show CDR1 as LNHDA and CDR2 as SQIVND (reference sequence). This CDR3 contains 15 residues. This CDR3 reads CASSVSGRSSYEQYF. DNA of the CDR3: TGTGCCAGTAGTGTCAGCGGGAGGAGCTCCTACGAGCAGTACTTC.

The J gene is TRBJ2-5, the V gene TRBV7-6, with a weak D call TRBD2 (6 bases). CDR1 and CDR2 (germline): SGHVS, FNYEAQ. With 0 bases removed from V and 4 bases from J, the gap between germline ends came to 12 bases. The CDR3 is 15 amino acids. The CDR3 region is CASSLAEGEGETQYF. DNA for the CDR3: TGTGCCAGCAGCTTAGCGGAGGGAGAGGGAGAGACCCAGTACTTC.

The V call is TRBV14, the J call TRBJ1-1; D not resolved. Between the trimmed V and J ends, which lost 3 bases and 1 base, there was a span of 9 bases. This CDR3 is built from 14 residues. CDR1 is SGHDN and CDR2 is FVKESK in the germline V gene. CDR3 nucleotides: TGTGCCAGCAGCCAGCGGGCATGGAACACTGAAGCTTTCTTT. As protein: CASSQRAWNTEAFF.

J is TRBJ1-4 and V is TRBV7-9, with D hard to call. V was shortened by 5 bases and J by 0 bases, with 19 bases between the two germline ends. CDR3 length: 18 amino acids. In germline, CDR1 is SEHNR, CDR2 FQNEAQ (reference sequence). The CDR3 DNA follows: TGTGCCAGCAGCCTAGAAGTGGTAGACACTGCAACTAATGAAAAACTGTTTTTT. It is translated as CASSLEVVDTATNEKLFF.

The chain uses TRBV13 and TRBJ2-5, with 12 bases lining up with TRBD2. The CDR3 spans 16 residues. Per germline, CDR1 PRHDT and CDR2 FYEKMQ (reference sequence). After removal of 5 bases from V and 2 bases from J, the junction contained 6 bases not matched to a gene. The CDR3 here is CASSARTSGVQETQYF. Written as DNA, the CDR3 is TGTGCCAGCAGCGCGCGGACTAGCGGGGTACAAGAGACCCAGTACTTC.

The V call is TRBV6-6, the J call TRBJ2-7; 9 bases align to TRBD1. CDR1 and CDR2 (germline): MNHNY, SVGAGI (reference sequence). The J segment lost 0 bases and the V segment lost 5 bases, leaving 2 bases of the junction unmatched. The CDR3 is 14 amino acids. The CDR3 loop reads CASSQTGGSYEQYF. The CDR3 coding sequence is TGTGCCAGCAGTCAGACAGGGGGCTCCTACGAGCAGTACTTC.